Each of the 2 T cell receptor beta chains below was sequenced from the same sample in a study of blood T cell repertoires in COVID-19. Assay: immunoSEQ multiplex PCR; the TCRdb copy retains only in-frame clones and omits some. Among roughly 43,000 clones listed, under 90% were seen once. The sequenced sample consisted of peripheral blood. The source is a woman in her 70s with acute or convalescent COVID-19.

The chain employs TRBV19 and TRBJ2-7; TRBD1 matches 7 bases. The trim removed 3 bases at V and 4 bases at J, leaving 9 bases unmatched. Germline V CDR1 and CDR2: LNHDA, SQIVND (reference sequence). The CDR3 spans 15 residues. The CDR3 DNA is TGTGCCAGTAGTATGCAACCAGGGGGTTCTTACGAGCAGTACTTC. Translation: CASSMQPGGSYEQYF.

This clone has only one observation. The CDR3 sequence: CASSPQGASGRSEQYF. The CDR3 bases are TGTGCCAGCAGCCCCCAGGGGGCTAGCGGGAGGAGCGAGCAGTACTTC. The V and J genes are TRBV7-6 and TRBJ2-7, with 11 bases that match TRBD2. The germline V gene encodes CDR1 SGHVS and CDR2 FNYEAQ. Unmatched junction bases numbered 12, after V lost 5 bases and J lost 6 bases. The CDR3 totals 16 residues.